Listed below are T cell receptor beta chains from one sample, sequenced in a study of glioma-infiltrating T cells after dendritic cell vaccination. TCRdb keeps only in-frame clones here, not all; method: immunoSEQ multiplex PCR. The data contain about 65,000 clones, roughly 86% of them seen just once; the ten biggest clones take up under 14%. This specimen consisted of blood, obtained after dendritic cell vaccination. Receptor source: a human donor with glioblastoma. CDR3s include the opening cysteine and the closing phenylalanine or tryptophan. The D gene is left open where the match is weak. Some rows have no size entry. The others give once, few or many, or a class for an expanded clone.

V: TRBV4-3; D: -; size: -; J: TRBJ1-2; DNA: TGCGCCAGCAGCCAAGGACCAGGCTCTAACTATGGCTACACCTTC; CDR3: CASSQGPGSNYGYTF
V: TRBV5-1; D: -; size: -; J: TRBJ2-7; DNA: TGCGCCAGCAGCCCAAGCGTATCCTCCTACGAGCAGTACTTC; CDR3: CASSPSVSSYEQYF
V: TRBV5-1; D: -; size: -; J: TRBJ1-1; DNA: TGCGCCAGCAGCCGCCCTTTGGGGGCCACTGAAGCTTTCTTT; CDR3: CASSRPLGATEAFF
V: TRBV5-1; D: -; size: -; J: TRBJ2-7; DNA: TGCGCCAGCAGCTTGGACAGGGTTATTTCCTACGAGCAGTACTTC; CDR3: CASSLDRVISYEQYF
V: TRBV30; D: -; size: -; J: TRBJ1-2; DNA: TGTGCCTGGAGGCCTTCGAGGGAATATGGCTACACCTTC; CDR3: CAWRPSREYGYTF
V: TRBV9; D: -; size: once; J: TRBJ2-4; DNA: TGTGCCAGCAGCGCCCCCCAGGGGGGTAAAAACATTCAGTACTTC; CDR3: CASSAPQGGKNIQYF
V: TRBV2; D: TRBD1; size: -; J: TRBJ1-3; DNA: TGTGCCAGCAGGGACAGGTCCTCTGGAAACACCATATATTTT; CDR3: CASRDRSSGNTIYF
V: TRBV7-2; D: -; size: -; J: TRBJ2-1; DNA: TGTGCCAGCAGCTTAAACCCTCCCGGGGAGCAGTTCTTC; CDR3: CASSLNPPGEQFF
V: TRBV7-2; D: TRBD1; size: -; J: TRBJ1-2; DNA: TGTGCCAGCAGCTTAGGACAGGGCTATGGCTACACCTTC; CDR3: CASSLGQGYGYTF
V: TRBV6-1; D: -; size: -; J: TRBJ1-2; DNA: TGTGCCAGCCAGGCGCGGGACGCCAACTATGGCTACACCTTC; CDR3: CASQARDANYGYTF
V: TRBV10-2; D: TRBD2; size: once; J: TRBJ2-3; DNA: TGCGCCAGCAGTTTCGGGGGGTGGAGCACAGATACGCAGTATTTT; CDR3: CASSFGGWSTDTQYF
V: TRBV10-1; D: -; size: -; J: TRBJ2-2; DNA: TGCGCCAGCAGTGAGCTGTCCGGGGAGCTGTTTTTT; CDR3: CASSELSGELFF
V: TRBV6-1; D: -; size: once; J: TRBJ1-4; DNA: TGTGCCAGCAGGTGGGGGGGGCGGAGTGAAAAACTGTTTTTT; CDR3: CASRWGGRSEKLFF
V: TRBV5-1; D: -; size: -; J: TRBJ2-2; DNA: TGCGCCAGCAGCTGGGGGGGCGGTAGATCGACCGGGGAGCTGTTTTTT; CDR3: CASSWGGGRSTGELFF
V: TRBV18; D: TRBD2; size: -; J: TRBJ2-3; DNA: TGTGCCAGCTCACCCGGCGGATATCGACTAGCGGGGCTCACAGATACGCAGTATTTT; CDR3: CASSPGGYRLAGLTDTQYF
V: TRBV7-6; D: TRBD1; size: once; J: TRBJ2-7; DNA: TGTGCCAGCAGCCCGGGACAGGGTCCCTACGAGCAGTACTTC; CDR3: CASSPGQGPYEQYF
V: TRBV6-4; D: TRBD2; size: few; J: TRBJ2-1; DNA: TGTGCCAGCAGTGAGCGGGAGGGCTACAATGAGCAGTTCTTC; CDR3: CASSEREGYNEQFF
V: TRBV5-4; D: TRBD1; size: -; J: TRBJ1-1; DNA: TGTGCCAGCAGCGCACAGACAGGGGGAAACACTGAAGCTTTCTTT; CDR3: CASSAQTGGNTEAFF
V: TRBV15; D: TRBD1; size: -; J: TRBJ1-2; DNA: TGTGCCACCAGCAGAGATCTCGGACAGGGCGCTGGCTACACCTTC; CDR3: CATSRDLGQGAGYTF
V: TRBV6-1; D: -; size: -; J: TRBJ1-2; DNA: TGTGCCAGCAGTGAAGAGGTTAGGGGCTATGGCTACACCTTC; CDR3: CASSEEVRGYGYTF
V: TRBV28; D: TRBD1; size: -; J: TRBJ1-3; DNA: TGTGCCAGCGTCGAGGGACAGCTCTCTGGAAACACCATATATTTT; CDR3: CASVEGQLSGNTIYF
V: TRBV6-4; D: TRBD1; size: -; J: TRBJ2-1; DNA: TGTGCCAGCAGTGAGACTCAGGGACAGGGGGCAGGTGAGCAGTTCTTC; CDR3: CASSETQGQGAGEQFF
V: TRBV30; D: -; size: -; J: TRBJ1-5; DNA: TGTGCCTGGAGTGGAGGCACAAATCAGCCCCAGCATTTT; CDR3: CAWSGGTNQPQHF
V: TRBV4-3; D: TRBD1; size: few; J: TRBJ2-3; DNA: TGCGCCAGCAGCCAAGGGGTACAGGGGATTGCAGATACGCAGTATTTT; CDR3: CASSQGVQGIADTQYF
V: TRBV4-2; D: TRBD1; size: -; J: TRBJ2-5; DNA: TGTGCCAGCAGCCAAGATTTGACCAGGGGGCTGGAGACCCAGTACTTC; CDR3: CASSQDLTRGLETQYF
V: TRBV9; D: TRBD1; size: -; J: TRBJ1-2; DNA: TGTGCCAGCAGCGGGGGGGCAGGGACAGGGGATGGCTACACCTTC; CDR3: CASSGGAGTGDGYTF
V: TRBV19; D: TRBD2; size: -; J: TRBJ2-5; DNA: TGTGCCAGTAGTATCGGGGGGGGAGAAGAGACCCAGTACTTC; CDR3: CASSIGGGEETQYF